Included here is one T cell receptor (beta chain) sequence, with context. This sample is part of a study of T cells in Graves' hyperthyroidism and ophthalmopathy. Stable disease denoted Graves' hyperthyroidism without ophthalmopathy progression within 18 months. PBMCs were collected from a roughly 10 ml volume of fresh peripheral blood. The CDR3 length is 17 residues. In germline, CDR1 is SEHNR, CDR2 FQNEAQ (reference sequence). The V gene lost 5 bases and the J gene lost 4 bases, with 21 bases spanning the gap. RNA transcripts were the template for amplifying TCR beta CDR3 regions. A first-round RT-PCR of the TCR CDR3 used the HTBI primer set. Using its own MiXCR run on the multiplex PCR reads, TCRdb lists one record per CDR3 protein. The repertoire holds about 560,000 distinct CDR3 sequences, roughly 17% seen once, with 15% to 20% in the top ten.

The chain links TRBV7-9 to TRBJ2-1, with a possible D match to TRBD2 (6 bases). The material sequenced was blood. The sequence came from a woman aged 18 to 35 with Graves' hyperthyroidism. CDR3 sequence (DNA): TGTGCCAGCAGCAAGCCCCCACGTAGCGGACTATACAATGAGCAGTTCTTC. It is translated as CASSKPPRSGLYNEQFF.